This entry is about one TCR beta chain. Its antigen is as yet unknown. Both TRBC1 and TRBC2 were covered by a beta constant-region primer of two equimolar oligonucleotides. Nested alpha and beta constant-region primers with the SP2 primer drove four PCR rounds on ligated cDNA. From the UMI-ligation and nested PCR reads, TCRdb called clonotypes with MiXCR, one entry per CDR3 protein. Of over 80,000 distinct CDR3 sequences in the sample, about 10% were seen once. The CDR3 contains 17 residues. V lost 3 bases to trimming and J lost 2 bases; unmatched junction nucleotides: 12. The germline gives CDR1 DFQATT, CDR2 SNEGSKA (reference sequence). The sample belongs to a study of naive and memory T cell subsets. Study outcomes and limitations: TCR counts from RNA may reflect activation-linked expression changes. Especially in CD8 cells, naive repertoires contained a few larger clonotypes, possibly CD45RA-re-expressing memory cells. Gini index rose across naive, CM, EM and EMRA in CD4 and CD8.

The chain uses TRBV20-1 and TRBJ2-7, with 11 bases lining up with TRBD2. The clonotype comes from a human donor in good health. Sequenced: naive CD4+ T cells from blood. The CDR3 region is CSASLWRGTSGTYEQYF. CDR3 DNA sequence: TGCAGTGCTAGTCTTTGGCGAGGGACTAGCGGCACCTACGAGCAGTACTTC.